This entry is about one T cell receptor beta chain. This entry belongs to a study of blood T cell repertoires in COVID-19. Study-wide background: Donors in the United States, Italy and Spain gave samples during acute or convalescent COVID-19.

Study processing details: How many nucleated cells were present was estimated from reference gene primer amplification. TCRdb keeps only in-frame clones here, not all; method: immunoSEQ multiplex PCR. The DNA was the basis for D and trimming; V, J and clone size are from that table. The sample holds about 37,000 clones, 80% seen once. The sample taken for sequencing was peripheral blood. The sequence was obtained from a woman aged 70-85 years with acute or convalescent COVID-19.

CDR3 sequence reads: CASSLLNQPQHF. Here the CDR3 DNA reads TGTGCCAGCAGTCTCCTTAATCAGCCCCAGCATTTT. This chain connects TRBV5-5 to TRBJ1-5; D remains unclear. The CDR3 has 12 residues. V dropped 5 bases and J dropped 4 bases, with 7 bases sitting between them. CDR1 and CDR2 from the germline V gene are SGHKS and YYEKEE (reference sequence).